These 7 T cell receptor beta chains originate from one sample sequenced in a study of cytomegalovirus exposure and HLA in healthy donors. PCR amplification relied on 60 Vbeta primers (plus 13 Jbeta primers). TCRdb's table, derived via immunoSEQ multiplex PCR, lists solely in-frame clones and lacks some. The table includes roughly 140,000 clones, around 75% detected once. Material: PBMCs. The receptors derive from a young man in good health and CMV-seronegative.

This rearrangement joins TRBV11-2 to TRBJ2-7; 10 bases are shared with TRBD1. V shed 5 bases, J shed 7 bases, and the junction held 8 bases outside the gene matches. The V gene's germline CDR1 is SGHAT and CDR2 FQNNGV. The CDR3 covers 14 residues. DNA for the CDR3: TGTGCCAGCAGCACCGGTGACAGGGGGCGAGAGCAGTACTTC. This gives the protein CASSTGDRGREQYF. The full variable domain, completed using reference TRBV11-2 and TRBJ2-7, is EAGVAQSPRYKIIEKRQSVAFWCNPISGHATLYWYQQILGQGPKLLIQFQNNGVVDDSQLPKDRFSAERLKGVDSTLKIQPAKLEDSAVYLCASSTGDRGREQYFGPGTRLTVT.

The V and J genes are TRBV10-3 and TRBJ2-7; TRBD1 matches 9 bases. Germline lookup yields CDR1 ENHRY and CDR2 SYGVKD. Germline trimming cut 5 bases from V and 1 base from J; bases unmatched to any gene: 3. The CDR3 length is 14 residues. The CDR3 bases are TGTGCCATCAGTACCGGGACAGGGTCCTACGAGCAGTACTTC. As protein: CAISTGTGSYEQYF.

The chain recombines TRBV6-5 with TRBJ2-7; TRBD2 agrees at 10 bases. The CDR3 covers 15 residues. Germline values: CDR1 MNHEY, CDR2 SVGAGI. V lost 5 bases, J lost 4 bases, and 8 bases stayed unmatched. The CDR3 sequence: CASSIGLAEGYEQYF. As DNA, the CDR3 is TGTGCCAGCAGTATCGGACTAGCGGAGGGGTACGAGCAGTACTTC.

The CDR3 here is CASAEGGTSANYNEQFF. The DNA for the CDR3 is TGTGCCAGCGCCGAAGGGGGGACTAGCGCCAACTACAATGAGCAGTTCTTC. The V gene is TRBV7-8, the J gene TRBJ2-1, with 10 nucleotides matching TRBD2. CDR3 length: 17 residues. Germline V gene data show CDR1 as SGHVS and CDR2 as FQNEAQ. V shed 8 bases, J shed 3 bases, and the junction held 13 bases outside the gene matches. Using reference TRBV7-8 and TRBJ2-1 for the parts outside the CDR3, the full variable domain is GAGVSQSPRYKVAKRGQDVALRCDPISGHVSLFWYQQALGQGPEFLTYFQNEAQLDKSGLPSDRFFAERPEGSVSTLKIQRTQQEDSAVYLCASAEGGTSANYNEQFFGPGTRLTVL.

This clone has just a few counts. V and J are TRBV7-2 and TRBJ2-5, with no clear D. Germline V gene sequence: CDR1 SGHTA, CDR2 FQGNSA. Trimming stripped 1 base from V and 5 bases from J, with 8 bases between. CDR3 length: 13 amino acids. The CDR3 reads CASSLGPEETQYF. The CDR3 DNA is TGTGCCAGCAGCTTAGGCCCGGAGGAGACCCAGTACTTC.

The table lists this clone with a few counts. This sequence joins TRBV28 and TRBJ2-7; weak D call: TRBD2 (5 bases). Trimming pared 8 bases from V and 3 bases from J, leaving 14 bases between. This CDR3 is built from 13 residues. The germline V gene has CDR1 MDHEN and CDR2 SYDVKM. The CDR3 reads CASSLDSNYEQYF. The CDR3 region has the DNA TGTGCCAGCTCCCTGGACTCCAACTACGAGCAGTACTTC.

J is TRBJ1-1 and V is TRBV4-3; D may be TRBD1 (6 bases). The length of the CDR3 is 15 residues. V was pared by 3 bases and J by 4 bases, with 15 bases between. CDR1 is LGHNA and CDR2 is YSLEER in the germline V gene. The CDR3 spells CASSQALQGFTEAFF. DNA for the CDR3: TGCGCCAGCAGCCAGGCCCTTCAGGGGTTCACTGAAGCTTTCTTT.